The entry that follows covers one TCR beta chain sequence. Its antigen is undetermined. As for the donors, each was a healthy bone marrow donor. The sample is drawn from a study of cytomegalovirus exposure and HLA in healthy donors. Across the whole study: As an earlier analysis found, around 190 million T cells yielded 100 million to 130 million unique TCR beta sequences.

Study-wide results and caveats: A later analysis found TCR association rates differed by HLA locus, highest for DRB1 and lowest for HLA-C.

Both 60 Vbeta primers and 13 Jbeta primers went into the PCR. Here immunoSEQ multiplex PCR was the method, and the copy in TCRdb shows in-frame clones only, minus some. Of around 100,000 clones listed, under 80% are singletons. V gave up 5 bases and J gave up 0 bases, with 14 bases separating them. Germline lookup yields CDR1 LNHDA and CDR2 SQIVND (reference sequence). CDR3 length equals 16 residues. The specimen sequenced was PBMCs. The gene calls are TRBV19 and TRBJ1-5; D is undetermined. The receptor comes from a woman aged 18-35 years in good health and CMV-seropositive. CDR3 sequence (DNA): TGTGCCAGTAGTGAGGTGTCGACCTATAGCAATCAGCCCCAGCATTTT. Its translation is CASSEVSTYSNQPQHF.